This T cell receptor (beta chain) was obtained from a study of OX40 agonist ivuxolimab in advanced cancers. Some background on the complete study: The costimulatory receptor OX40 (CD134) was targeted by ivuxolimab, a fully human IgG2 agonistic monoclonal antibody. Intravenous ivuxolimab was administered to patients every 2 weeks at six dose levels: 0.01, 0.1, 0.3, 1.5, 3 and 10 mg/kg. Among the roughly 52 dose-escalation patients, 19 had hepatocellular carcinoma, about 15 melanoma, 9 renal cell carcinoma and 9 head and neck cancer. In the dose-escalation cohort, 70% to 85% of patients were male, and the mean age was approximately 60 years, with a range of roughly 20 to 80. Patients were allowed to have had prior anti-PD-1, anti-PD-L1 or anti-CTLA-4 therapy, and approximately 43% of the dose-escalation patients had previously received checkpoint inhibitors. Partial responses were achieved by three dose-escalation patients, of whom one had hepatocellular carcinoma and two had cutaneous melanoma. Peripheral TCRbeta sequencing was intended to test whether TCR sequence diversity was altered and clonal T-cell expansion was caused by ivuxolimab. The paper reports the monotherapy dose-escalation portion (N of about 52 patients) of the phase I ivuxolimab trial. Broad study findings and their caveats: The antigen specificity of the clonally expanded peripheral T cells was not determined. After ivuxolimab, expanded clones were on average more numerous among CD8+ T cells than among CD4+ T cells. Partial responders in the 0.1-3.0 mg/kg groups had among the lowest normalized peripheral clonal expansion, especially among CD8+ T cells. Low levels of normalized T-cell clonal expansion were also seen in some patients who did not respond. At doses of 0.1 to 3.0 mg/kg, clonal expansion of both CD4+ and CD8+ blood T cells was observed from baseline to week 6.

Patients with autoimmune disease history or receiving systemic immunosuppression were excluded from the trial. Peripheral blood for TCR sequencing was collected from all dose cohorts at baseline, on cycle 4 day 1, and on cycle 7 day 1. Samples came from an open-label, multicenter, first-in-human phase I dose-escalation trial of ivuxolimab. Adults with locally advanced or metastatic melanoma, renal cell carcinoma, hepatocellular carcinoma or head and neck squamous cell carcinoma were enrolled in the trial. CD4+ and CD8+ T cells were sorted separately from peripheral blood before TCR sequencing. A distance of 19 bases separates the germline ends of V and J, which lose 6 bases and 7 bases respectively. CDR1 and CDR2, looked up from the germline V gene, are SGHRS and YFSETQ. Reading from cysteine to phenylalanine, the CDR3 counts 15 amino acids. The read is trimmed to its CDR3 DNA, 45 bases read in frame from base 1.

Genomic DNA was isolated from the sorted cells so that the TCRbeta CDR3 region could be sequenced. TCRbeta CDR3 regions were sequenced using the immunoSEQ Assay. As stored in TCRdb, this immuneACCESS dataset retains in-frame rearrangements with V and J assigned. A fraction of the clones does not appear; measured against another copy, unresolved V genes explain less than half of the discrepancy, and the remainder lacks a known reason. The table for this sample lists fewer than 100,000 clones; approximately 91% of them were counted only once. The top ten clones comprise more than 0.25% of the sample. Note on this clone: The antigen it binds to is not known. No base qualities exist here, and no much larger clone lies one base off it.

This sequence was found in an adult with an advanced solid tumor such as melanoma, head and neck, liver or kidney cancer. The chain links TRBV5-1 with TRBJ2-2; TRBD2 could be the D gene, as 5 bases match. Here the sequenced sample was CD4+ or CD8+ T cells sorted from blood, taken in a trial of the OX40 agonist ivuxolimab. The CDR3 corresponds to CASNPSGEPDGELFF. The base sequence is TGCGCCAGCAACCCCTCCGGGGAACCGGACGGGGAGCTGTTTTTT.